A selection of T cell receptor beta chains follows, all from one sample in a study of regulatory T cells in long-lasting Graves disease. TCRdb processed the multiplex PCR reads anew with MiXCR; each CDR3 protein has one entry. The data show around 250,000 distinct CDR3 sequences, 18% seen once. A further study also used this sample, focusing on T cells in Graves' hyperthyroidism and ophthalmopathy.

The sample here was peripheral blood mononuclear cells (PBMCs), taken at new diagnosis, from a patient treated with antithyroid drugs. The receptor source for this set is a woman in her 30s with Graves disease. Both conserved end residues are part of each CDR3. Fields, in order: D gene, clone size, V gene, CDR3 length, J gene, CDR3 DNA, CDR3 protein. D genes are given only for firm matches. The size field is filled for only some rows; it gives once, few, many or a size class.

d_call: .; clone_size: many; v_call: TRBV5-1; cdr3_length: 14; j_call: TRBJ1-2; cdr3_nt: TGCGCCAGCAGCACCACGACAGGAATCTATGGCTACACCTTC; cdr3_aa: CASSTTTGIYGYTF
d_call: .; clone_size: many; v_call: TRBV11-1; cdr3_length: 15; j_call: TRBJ2-5; cdr3_nt: TGTGCCAGCAGATCCAGCACCGGGACACGAGAGACCCAGTACTTC; cdr3_aa: CASRSSTGTRETQYF
d_call: .; clone_size: few; v_call: TRBV4-2; cdr3_length: 14; j_call: TRBJ2-1; cdr3_nt: TGTGCCAGCAGCCCTTTAACGCGAGGGAATGAGCAGTTCTTC; cdr3_aa: CASSPLTRGNEQFF
d_call: .; clone_size: many; v_call: TRBV2; cdr3_length: 13; j_call: TRBJ2-2; cdr3_nt: TGTGCCAGCACGAGGGGCAGGAGCGGGGAGCTGTTTTTT; cdr3_aa: CASTRGRSGELFF
d_call: TRBD1; clone_size: many; v_call: TRBV12-3/TRBV12-4; cdr3_length: 14; j_call: TRBJ2-2; cdr3_nt: TGTGCCAGCATCCCACAGGGGAATTCCGGGGAGCTGTTTTTT; cdr3_aa: CASIPQGNSGELFF
d_call: TRBD1; clone_size: .; v_call: TRBV11-3; cdr3_length: 16; j_call: TRBJ1-2; cdr3_nt: TGTGCCAGCAGTCATCCTCCGGGACAGGGGCACTATGGCTGCACCTTC; cdr3_aa: CASSHPPGQGHYGCTF
d_call: TRBD1; clone_size: many; v_call: TRBV7-2; cdr3_length: 13; j_call: TRBJ1-3; cdr3_nt: TGTGCCAGCAGCACGGACAGGGCCCGTGAAAGATATTTT; cdr3_aa: CASSTDRARERYF
d_call: TRBD1; clone_size: many; v_call: TRBV11-2; cdr3_length: 20; j_call: TRBJ1-4; cdr3_nt: TGTGCCAGCAGCTTGCTCTTTCGGCCCACCACAGGGGTCAATAATGAAAAACTGTTTTTT; cdr3_aa: CASSLLFRPTTGVNNEKLFF
d_call: .; clone_size: few; v_call: TRBV6-2/TRBV6-3; cdr3_length: 14; j_call: TRBJ1-3; cdr3_nt: TGTGCCAGCAGTTCTCGGAAAACTGGAAACACCATATATTTT; cdr3_aa: CASSSRKTGNTIYF
d_call: .; clone_size: many; v_call: TRBV20-1; cdr3_length: 14; j_call: TRBJ2-4; cdr3_nt: TGCAGTGCTAGAGTCCCATTAGCCAAAAACATTCAGTACTTC; cdr3_aa: CSARVPLAKNIQYF
d_call: TRBD1; clone_size: many; v_call: TRBV6-5; cdr3_length: 15; j_call: TRBJ1-3; cdr3_nt: TGTGCCAGCAGTTACACTAAAACAGGGGTGAACACCATATATTTT; cdr3_aa: CASSYTKTGVNTIYF
d_call: TRBD1; clone_size: many; v_call: TRBV6-1; cdr3_length: 16; j_call: TRBJ1-5; cdr3_nt: TGTGCCAGCAGTCCGAGGACAGGGGGATACAATCAGCCCCAGCATTTT; cdr3_aa: CASSPRTGGYNQPQHF
d_call: .; clone_size: many; v_call: TRBV6-2/TRBV6-3; cdr3_length: 15; j_call: TRBJ1-1; cdr3_nt: TGTGCCAGCAGTTACGGCATCAATGAGAACACTGAAGCTTTCTTT; cdr3_aa: CASSYGINENTEAFF
d_call: .; clone_size: .; v_call: TRBV6-1; cdr3_length: 13; j_call: TRBJ1-2; cdr3_nt: TGTGCCAGCAGTGAACAGACCTACTATGGCTACACCTTC; cdr3_aa: CASSEQTYYGYTF
d_call: TRBD1; clone_size: many; v_call: TRBV5-1; cdr3_length: 15; j_call: TRBJ1-1; cdr3_nt: TGTGCCAGCAGCCCCGGGACAGGGCTTGAAACTGAAGCTTTCTTT; cdr3_aa: CASSPGTGLETEAFF
d_call: .; clone_size: .; v_call: TRBV9; cdr3_length: 11; j_call: TRBJ1-2; cdr3_nt: TGTGCCAGCAGCGGCAGGGCGGGCTACACCTTC; cdr3_aa: CASSGRAGYTF
d_call: .; clone_size: many; v_call: TRBV6-1; cdr3_length: 16; j_call: TRBJ1-2; cdr3_nt: TGTGCCAGCACCCTCGACCCTGCCGGATCCAACTATGGCTACACCTTC; cdr3_aa: CASTLDPAGSNYGYTF
d_call: TRBD1; clone_size: many; v_call: TRBV4-1; cdr3_length: 15; j_call: TRBJ2-7; cdr3_nt: TGCGCCAGCAGCCAAGGGGGGACAGGGGTGAACGAGCAGTACTTC; cdr3_aa: CASSQGGTGVNEQYF
d_call: .; clone_size: many; v_call: TRBV20-1; cdr3_length: 14; j_call: TRBJ2-7; cdr3_nt: TGCAGTGCACCCGGGACGCTTGGGTCCTACGAGCAGTACTTC; cdr3_aa: CSAPGTLGSYEQYF
d_call: .; clone_size: many; v_call: TRBV20-1; cdr3_length: 11; j_call: TRBJ2-1; cdr3_nt: TGCAGTGCTAGTGGGGGTAATGAGCAGTTCTTC; cdr3_aa: CSASGGNEQFF
d_call: .; clone_size: many; v_call: TRBV6-5; cdr3_length: 17; j_call: TRBJ1-4; cdr3_nt: TGTGCCAGCAGTTCGAGACACGTCTCTGCAACTAATGAAAAACTGCTTTTT; cdr3_aa: CASSSRHVSATNEKLLF
d_call: TRBD1; clone_size: many; v_call: TRBV3-1; cdr3_length: 15; j_call: TRBJ1-1; cdr3_nt: TGTGCCAGCAGCGCTAGACAGGGGACGGGCACTGAAGCTTTCTTT; cdr3_aa: CASSARQGTGTEAFF
d_call: TRBD2; clone_size: many; v_call: TRBV7-9; cdr3_length: 18; j_call: TRBJ2-1; cdr3_nt: TGTGCCAGCAGAGGGACTAGCGGGGGGGCGAGCTCCTACAATGAGCAGTTCTTC; cdr3_aa: CASRGTSGGASSYNEQFF
d_call: TRBD1; clone_size: many; v_call: TRBV6-2/TRBV6-3; cdr3_length: 14; j_call: TRBJ1-2; cdr3_nt: TGTGCCAGCAGTATTCAGACAGGGGAAGGTGGCTACACCTTC; cdr3_aa: CASSIQTGEGGYTF
d_call: .; clone_size: many; v_call: TRBV10-3; cdr3_length: 14; j_call: TRBJ1-2; cdr3_nt: TGTGCCATCAGTGAGTCAGGGGCCAACTATGGCTACACCTTC; cdr3_aa: CAISESGANYGYTF
d_call: .; clone_size: many; v_call: TRBV5-8; cdr3_length: 13; j_call: TRBJ1-1; cdr3_nt: TGTGCCAGCAGCTTGACGGGGAGGGCTGAAGCTTTCTTT; cdr3_aa: CASSLTGRAEAFF
d_call: .; clone_size: .; v_call: TRBV2; cdr3_length: 14; j_call: TRBJ1-3; cdr3_nt: TGTGCCAGCAGCGGCAGGGGAGCTGGAAACACCATATATTTT; cdr3_aa: CASSGRGAGNTIYF
d_call: .; clone_size: many; v_call: TRBV20-1; cdr3_length: 14; j_call: TRBJ2-1; cdr3_nt: TGCAGTGCTAACCGGATACAGGGTTCATATGAGCAGTTCTTC; cdr3_aa: CSANRIQGSYEQFF
d_call: .; clone_size: .; v_call: TRBV7-9; cdr3_length: 17; j_call: TRBJ2-2; cdr3_nt: TGTGCCAGCAGCTTCCAGGTCTCGGCGGCGAACACCGGGGAGCTGTTTTTT; cdr3_aa: CASSFQVSAANTGELFF
d_call: .; clone_size: many; v_call: TRBV7-2; cdr3_length: 14; j_call: TRBJ2-7; cdr3_nt: TGTGCCAGCAGCACGCCGGGACGAAACTACGAGCAGTACTTC; cdr3_aa: CASSTPGRNYEQYF
d_call: .; clone_size: many; v_call: TRBV11-2; cdr3_length: 19; j_call: TRBJ2-1; cdr3_nt: TGTGCCAGCAGCTTAGAAGGGGCCTCTAGTGATATCTCTTACAATGAGCAGTTCTTC; cdr3_aa: CASSLEGASSDISYNEQFF
d_call: .; clone_size: many; v_call: TRBV6-4; cdr3_length: 17; j_call: TRBJ1-1; cdr3_nt: TGTGCCAGCAGTGAGGGGGTGGGGACCCTCAGCATACCTGAAGCTTTCTTT; cdr3_aa: CASSEGVGTLSIPEAFF
d_call: TRBD1; clone_size: many; v_call: TRBV20-1; cdr3_length: 14; j_call: TRBJ1-1; cdr3_nt: TGCAGTGCTAGAGACCCAGGGGGGGTCACTGAAGCTTTCTTT; cdr3_aa: CSARDPGGVTEAFF
d_call: .; clone_size: many; v_call: TRBV20-1; cdr3_length: 12; j_call: TRBJ1-2; cdr3_nt: TGCAGTGCTAGAACGGTTAACTATGGCTACACCTTC; cdr3_aa: CSARTVNYGYTF
d_call: .; clone_size: many; v_call: TRBV4-1; cdr3_length: 13; j_call: TRBJ1-1; cdr3_nt: TGCGCCAGCAGGCAAGCTATGAACACTGAAGCTTTCTTT; cdr3_aa: CASRQAMNTEAFF
d_call: .; clone_size: many; v_call: TRBV3-1; cdr3_length: 14; j_call: TRBJ1-2; cdr3_nt: TGTGCCAGCAGCCCCCCCCTGGTGGGGGGCGGCTACACCTTC; cdr3_aa: CASSPPLVGGGYTF
d_call: .; clone_size: many; v_call: TRBV7-2; cdr3_length: 16; j_call: TRBJ1-1; cdr3_nt: TGTGCCAGCAGCTTAGGCCGGCCGGGAGGTGGGACTGAAGCTTTCTTT; cdr3_aa: CASSLGRPGGGTEAFF